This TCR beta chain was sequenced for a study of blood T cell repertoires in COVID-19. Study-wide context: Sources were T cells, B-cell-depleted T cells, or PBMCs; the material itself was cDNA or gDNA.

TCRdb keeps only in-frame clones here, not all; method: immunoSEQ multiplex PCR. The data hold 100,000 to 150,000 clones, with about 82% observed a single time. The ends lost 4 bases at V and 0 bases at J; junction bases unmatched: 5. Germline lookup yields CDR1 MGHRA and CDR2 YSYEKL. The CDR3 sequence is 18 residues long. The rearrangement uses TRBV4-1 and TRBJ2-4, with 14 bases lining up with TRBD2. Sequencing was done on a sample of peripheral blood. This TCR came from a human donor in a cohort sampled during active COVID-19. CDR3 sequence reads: CASSPGLAGALAKNIQYF. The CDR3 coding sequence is TGCGCCAGCAGCCCGGGACTAGCGGGGGCGCTAGCCAAAAACATTCAGTACTTC.